One TCR beta chain is described in this entry. Its antigen is unknown. Sample time point: blood 2 weeks post-SBRT. Specified treatment: 15 Gy SBRT to primary tumor, nephrectomy 4 weeks later. After SBRT, blood was collected at 2 and 4 weeks, plus baseline. The CDR3 consists of 15 residues. The V end was cut by 7 bases, the J end by 1 base, with 16 bases between. Germline V gives CDR1 LNHDA, CDR2 SQIVND (reference sequence). The source of the sample is a study of radiation and T cells in renal cell carcinoma. The overall study: Nephrectomy followed 15 Gy stereotactic body radiation by 4 weeks. Study-level points and caveats: Top tumor clonotypes rose in blood 2 weeks post-radiation, then contracted. Baseline intratumoral clonotype presence is unknown without pretreatment biopsies.

Sequencing was performed with immunoSEQ multiplex PCR; in TCRdb, only in-frame clones are kept and a portion is missing. The sample has some 120,000 clones; 88% are singletons. This receptor was identified in a woman in her 70s with renal cell carcinoma. The sequences come from blood, collected from a patient whose treatment included radiotherapy and nephrectomy. The V call is TRBV19, the J call TRBJ1-1; a weak D match, TRBD1 (5 bases). The CDR3: CASKETDLPNTEAFF. In nucleotides, the CDR3 is TGTGCCAGTAAAGAGACAGACTTGCCGAACACTGAAGCTTTCTTT.